Listed below are T cell receptor beta chains from one sample, sequenced in a study of beta chain features in type 1 diabetes. Sequenced by immunoSEQ multiplex PCR; TCRdb stores in-frame clones only, minus some. The sample holds under 800,000 clones, roughly 16% seen once. The specimen sequenced was naive CD4+ T cells from blood. The source is a young man in good health. Each CDR3 is given with its conserved first and last residue. D genes are given only for firm matches. For some rows the clone size is stated as once, few or many, or as a class when expanded; others skip it.

clone size: NA; J gene: TRBJ1-2; D gene: NA; V gene: TRBV5-1; CDR3 DNA: TGCGCCAGCAGCTTGGAAGTCAGGAACTATGGCTACACCTTC; CDR3 protein: CASSLEVRNYGYTF
clone size: NA; J gene: TRBJ1-2; D gene: NA; V gene: TRBV7-9; CDR3 DNA: TGTGCCAGCAGCGTAGGGACCGGGGACACCTTC; CDR3 protein: CASSVGTGDTF
clone size: few; J gene: TRBJ2-7; D gene: NA; V gene: TRBV7-8; CDR3 DNA: TGTGCCAGCAGCATACGCGGCGAGCAGTACTTC; CDR3 protein: CASSIRGEQYF
clone size: few; J gene: TRBJ2-7; D gene: NA; V gene: TRBV11-2; CDR3 DNA: TGTGCCAGCAGCCTCTCCATTCGGGGCCCCACCTACGAGCAGTACTTC; CDR3 protein: CASSLSIRGPTYEQYF
clone size: NA; J gene: TRBJ2-3; D gene: NA; V gene: TRBV18; CDR3 DNA: TGTGCCAGCTCATTTGCCCGGAACGGGTGGGCCTCCACAGATACGCAGTATTTT; CDR3 protein: CASSFARNGWASTDTQYF
clone size: NA; J gene: TRBJ1-1; D gene: NA; V gene: TRBV11-2; CDR3 DNA: TGTGCCAGCAGCTTAGGGCTTAGGAACACTGAAGCTTTCTTT; CDR3 protein: CASSLGLRNTEAFF
clone size: NA; J gene: TRBJ2-5; D gene: TRBD1; V gene: TRBV28; CDR3 DNA: TGTGCCAGCAGTCCACAGGGGGCATCTCGAGAGACCCAGTACTTC; CDR3 protein: CASSPQGASRETQYF
clone size: NA; J gene: TRBJ1-5; D gene: NA; V gene: TRBV5-4; CDR3 DNA: TGTGCCAGCAGCTTGGATGGAGGTGGGAACTCTCAGCCCCAGCATTTT; CDR3 protein: CASSLDGGGNSQPQHF
clone size: NA; J gene: TRBJ2-7; D gene: TRBD2; V gene: TRBV6-6; CDR3 DNA: TGTGCCAGCAGTGACCGCGGGGGGGCCTACGAGCAGTACTTC; CDR3 protein: CASSDRGGAYEQYF
clone size: NA; J gene: TRBJ1-5; D gene: TRBD1; V gene: TRBV7-8; CDR3 DNA: TGTGCCAGCAGCTCAGGGACAGTCCAGCATTTT; CDR3 protein: CASSSGTVQHF
clone size: once; J gene: TRBJ1-5; D gene: TRBD1; V gene: TRBV18; CDR3 DNA: TGTGCCAGCTCACCTGACAGGGTTCAGCCCCAGCATTTT; CDR3 protein: CASSPDRVQPQHF
clone size: NA; J gene: TRBJ2-2; D gene: TRBD2; V gene: TRBV7-2; CDR3 DNA: TGTGCCAGCAGCCCCGGGACTAGCGTGAACACCGGGGAGCTGTTTTTT; CDR3 protein: CASSPGTSVNTGELFF
clone size: NA; J gene: TRBJ2-5; D gene: NA; V gene: TRBV5-5; CDR3 DNA: TGTGCCAGCAGCTTAAGGGGGACCCGGACCCAGTACTTC; CDR3 protein: CASSLRGTRTQYF
clone size: few; J gene: TRBJ2-7; D gene: NA; V gene: TRBV20-1; CDR3 DNA: TGCAGTGCTAGGGAGCACTACGAGCAGTACTTC; CDR3 protein: CSAREHYEQYF
clone size: few; J gene: TRBJ1-3; D gene: NA; V gene: TRBV30; CDR3 DNA: TGTGCCTGGAGCATTGGAAACACCATATATTTT; CDR3 protein: CAWSIGNTIYF
clone size: few; J gene: TRBJ2-1; D gene: NA; V gene: TRBV7-7; CDR3 DNA: TGTGCTAGCAGCGCGCTCGCGGGGCTGGGCAATGAGCAGTTCTTC; CDR3 protein: CASSALAGLGNEQFF
clone size: NA; J gene: TRBJ1-2; D gene: NA; V gene: TRBV15; CDR3 DNA: TGTGCCACCAGCATCCCTCCTGGGGCGCGCGGCTACACCTTC; CDR3 protein: CATSIPPGARGYTF
clone size: few; J gene: TRBJ2-7; D gene: TRBD1; V gene: TRBV4-3; CDR3 DNA: TGCGCCAGCAGCCGCGGACAGGGGGTAACCTACGAGCAGTACTTC; CDR3 protein: CASSRGQGVTYEQYF
clone size: few; J gene: TRBJ1-2; D gene: NA; V gene: TRBV6-5; CDR3 DNA: TGTGCCAGCAGCCCGTCGAGGGAGCTCGGCGGCTACACCTTC; CDR3 protein: CASSPSRELGGYTF
clone size: few; J gene: TRBJ1-2; D gene: NA; V gene: TRBV25-1; CDR3 DNA: TGTGCCAGCAGTGAATATATGGGGCGCGGCTATGGCTACACCTTC; CDR3 protein: CASSEYMGRGYGYTF
clone size: few; J gene: TRBJ1-6; D gene: NA; V gene: TRBV7-3; CDR3 DNA: TGTGCCAGCAGCTTAACTCACGGGGACACATCATCACCCCTCCACTTT; CDR3 protein: CASSLTHGDTSSPLHF
clone size: few; J gene: TRBJ2-1; D gene: TRBD2; V gene: TRBV6-5; CDR3 DNA: TGTGCCAGCAGTTCCAGCGGGGGTTTTTTTACGCATGAGCAGTTCTTC; CDR3 protein: CASSSSGGFFTHEQFF
clone size: NA; J gene: TRBJ2-2; D gene: TRBD1; V gene: TRBV18; CDR3 DNA: TGTGCCAGCTCACCGGGACAGGGGGCCGGCACCGGGGAGCTGTTTTTT; CDR3 protein: CASSPGQGAGTGELFF
clone size: few; J gene: TRBJ1-6; D gene: NA; V gene: TRBV4-1; CDR3 DNA: TGCGCCAGCAGCCAAGGTCTAGGGGCCCTTTCACCCCTCCACTTT; CDR3 protein: CASSQGLGALSPLHF
clone size: NA; J gene: TRBJ2-3; D gene: TRBD1; V gene: TRBV7-6; CDR3 DNA: TGTGCCAGCAGCCGGGGACAGGGGCCAGGCACAGATACGCAGTATTTT; CDR3 protein: CASSRGQGPGTDTQYF
clone size: NA; J gene: TRBJ2-1; D gene: TRBD2; V gene: TRBV6-5; CDR3 DNA: TGTGCCAGCAGTCCAACTAGCGGGCCTAGGAATGAGCAGTTCTTC; CDR3 protein: CASSPTSGPRNEQFF
clone size: NA; J gene: TRBJ2-1; D gene: NA; V gene: TRBV9; CDR3 DNA: TGTGCCAGCAGCGTCGCCGGGAGCAATGAGCAGTTCTTC; CDR3 protein: CASSVAGSNEQFF
clone size: NA; J gene: TRBJ2-3; D gene: TRBD2; V gene: TRBV15; CDR3 DNA: TGTGCCACCAGCAGACAACTAGCGGGGCTTAGCACAGATACGCAGTATTTT; CDR3 protein: CATSRQLAGLSTDTQYF
clone size: few; J gene: TRBJ1-4; D gene: NA; V gene: TRBV5-1; CDR3 DNA: TGCGCCAGCAGCTTGACCTGGGTAGCAACTAATGAAAAACTGTTTTTT; CDR3 protein: CASSLTWVATNEKLFF
clone size: NA; J gene: TRBJ1-1; D gene: TRBD1; V gene: TRBV10-3; CDR3 DNA: TGTGCCATCAGTGAGGAACAGGGGTTTCTGGCTATGAACACTGAAGCTTTCTTT; CDR3 protein: CAISEEQGFLAMNTEAFF
clone size: NA; J gene: TRBJ2-2; D gene: TRBD2; V gene: TRBV30; CDR3 DNA: TGTGCCTGCACTAAGCGGGGGCTGAACACCGAGGAGCTGTTTTTT; CDR3 protein: CACTKRGLNTEELFF
clone size: NA; J gene: TRBJ2-1; D gene: TRBD1; V gene: TRBV7-2; CDR3 DNA: TGTGCCAGCAGCTTAGTTGTGCGGACAGGCAATGAGCAGTTCTTC; CDR3 protein: CASSLVVRTGNEQFF
clone size: NA; J gene: TRBJ2-3; D gene: NA; V gene: TRBV11-1; CDR3 DNA: TGTGCCAGCAGCTTAGTTATGCCCTCAAAGAGAGCAGATACGCAGTATTTT; CDR3 protein: CASSLVMPSKRADTQYF
clone size: few; J gene: TRBJ2-3; D gene: NA; V gene: TRBV6-6; CDR3 DNA: TGTGCCAGCAGGGATCCGGGGAGTAGCACAGATACGCAGTATTTT; CDR3 protein: CASRDPGSSTDTQYF
clone size: few; J gene: TRBJ1-4; D gene: NA; V gene: TRBV18; CDR3 DNA: TGTGCCAGCTCACCATCTGTCCTGGAGAATGAAAAACTGTTTTTT; CDR3 protein: CASSPSVLENEKLFF
clone size: few; J gene: TRBJ2-3; D gene: NA; V gene: TRBV28; CDR3 DNA: TGTGCCAGCATGACAGATACGCAGTATTTT; CDR3 protein: CASMTDTQYF
clone size: few; J gene: TRBJ2-1; D gene: NA; V gene: TRBV7-2; CDR3 DNA: TGTGCCAGCAGACCTTTTCATAGCGGCAGCTCCTACAATGAGCAGTTCTTC; CDR3 protein: CASRPFHSGSSYNEQFF
clone size: few; J gene: TRBJ2-3; D gene: TRBD2; V gene: TRBV5-4; CDR3 DNA: TGTGCCAGCAGCCTGACTAGCCAACCGAGTTTAGGCACAGATACGCAGTATTTT; CDR3 protein: CASSLTSQPSLGTDTQYF
clone size: NA; J gene: TRBJ2-7; D gene: NA; V gene: TRBV9; CDR3 DNA: TGTGCCAGCAGCGCAGGAGGGTTCGGGAGCTACGAGCAGTACTTC; CDR3 protein: CASSAGGFGSYEQYF
clone size: NA; J gene: TRBJ2-4; D gene: TRBD1; V gene: TRBV28; CDR3 DNA: TGTGCCAGCAGTCCCTTGGGACAGGGGAAAAACATTCAGTACTTC; CDR3 protein: CASSPLGQGKNIQYF
clone size: NA; J gene: TRBJ1-6; D gene: NA; V gene: TRBV7-2; CDR3 DNA: TGTGCCAGCAGCTTCCTTGGCAGGCATGTAGAAGCAACCCTCCACTTT; CDR3 protein: CASSFLGRHVEATLHF
clone size: NA; J gene: TRBJ2-7; D gene: NA; V gene: TRBV2; CDR3 DNA: TGTGCCAGCACGCAGGGGCTAACGGGCGAGCAGTACTTC; CDR3 protein: CASTQGLTGEQYF
clone size: NA; J gene: TRBJ2-1; D gene: TRBD2; V gene: TRBV7-2; CDR3 DNA: TGTGCCAGCAGCTTAGTAGCTAGCGGGAGACCCTACAATGAGCAGTTCTTC; CDR3 protein: CASSLVASGRPYNEQFF
clone size: few; J gene: TRBJ1-1; D gene: TRBD1; V gene: TRBV6-5; CDR3 DNA: TGTGCCAGCAGTTACTCCGGGACAGTAAACACTGAAGCTTTCTTT; CDR3 protein: CASSYSGTVNTEAFF
clone size: few; J gene: TRBJ1-2; D gene: NA; V gene: TRBV19; CDR3 DNA: TGTGCCAGTATCGGGGACCGAAACTATGGCTACACCTTC; CDR3 protein: CASIGDRNYGYTF